This record concerns one TCR beta chain sequence. The CDR3 has 14 residues. Germline V gene sequence: CDR1 MNHNY, CDR2 SVGAGI (reference sequence). Trimming removed 6 bases at V and 2 bases at J, with 12 bases between. This sample was included in a study of blood T cell repertoires in COVID-19. For the study at large: PBMCs, B-cell-depleted T cells, or T cells were the source of the cDNA or gDNA that made up the material.

Some clones are missing from TCRdb's copy, which holds only in-frame ones; the method was immunoSEQ multiplex PCR. The sample lists roughly 150,000 clones, about 83% seen once, with 10% in the top ten. Source material: peripheral blood. This chain connects TRBV6-6 to TRBJ2-3; weak D call: TRBD1 (6 bases). The sequence came from a woman aged 70-85 years with COVID-19, enrolled during active disease. The CDR3 protein is CASRGGLLTDTQYF. CDR3 sequence (DNA): TGTGCCAGCAGAGGGGGTCTCCTCACAGATACGCAGTATTTT.